One sample yielded the 23 T cell receptor beta chains listed below, sequenced in a study of shared clonotypes between healthy human individuals. The repertoire was sequenced with immunoSEQ multiplex PCR; TCRdb's copy has only in-frame clones and lacks some. The sample holds some 2,400,000 clones, approximately 96% seen once. Sequencing was carried out using naive CD4+ T cells sorted from blood. Sample subset: CD45RA+ positively selected. These receptors all stem from a man between 18 and 29 years old in good health.

The chain carries TRBV5-1 and TRBJ2-2; 7 positions agree with TRBD1. The germline V gene encodes CDR1 SGHRS and CDR2 YFSETQ. V shed 4 bases, J shed 1 base, and the junction held 1 base outside the gene matches. The CDR3 sequence is 14 residues long. CDR3 amino acids: CASSGQVNTGELFF. Written as DNA, the CDR3 is TGCGCCAGCAGCGGACAGGTGAACACCGGGGAGCTGTTTTTT. Full variable domain (rest looked up from reference TRBV5-1 and TRBJ2-2): KAGVTQTPRYLIKTRGQQVTLSCSPISGHRSVSWYQQTPGQGLQFLFEYFSETQRNKGNFPGRFSGRQFSNSRSEMNVSTLELGDSALYLCASSGQVNTGELFFGEGSRLTVL.

For this clone: Other DNA variants within this sample encode the same CDR3. This chain uses TRBV11-2 with TRBJ1-1; D not resolved. The CDR3 consists of 14 residues. Trimming took off 0 bases at V and 1 base at J, with 6 bases between the two ends. Germline values: CDR1 SGHAT, CDR2 FQNNGV. In nucleotides, the CDR3 is TGTGCCAGCAGCTTAGATCCAGGGAACACTGAAGCTTTCTTT. Translated: CASSLDPGNTEAFF.

The rearrangement uses TRBV5-1 and TRBJ2-7, with TRBD2 matching 10 bases. The CDR3 runs 14 residues. V gave up 4 bases and J gave up 2 bases; unmatched junction bases: 3. The V gene's germline CDR1 is SGHRS and CDR2 YFSETQ. CDR3 sequence reads: CASSPTSGAYEQYF. The CDR3 DNA is TGCGCCAGCAGCCCCACTAGCGGGGCCTACGAGCAGTACTTC.

In regard to this clone: In the same sample, other DNA sequences code for this CDR3. This rearrangement joins TRBV19 to TRBJ1-2; D may be TRBD1 (6 bases). Germline V gene lookup returns CDR1 LNHDA and CDR2 SQIVND (reference sequence). The CDR3 is made up of 13 amino acids. Trimming removed 3 bases at V and 4 bases at J, with 9 bases between. The CDR3 DNA reads TGTGCCAGTAGTATTGGACAGTTCTATGGCTACACCTTC. Protein sequence: CASSIGQFYGYTF.

This clone was observed once. This sequence joins TRBV28 and TRBJ2-3; weak D call: TRBD2 (6 bases). The CDR3 extends over 14 amino acids. Germline CDR1 MDHEN, CDR2 SYDVKM. V gave up 7 bases and J gave up 2 bases, with 13 bases separating them. The CDR3 loop is CASTAGGNTDTQYF. In nucleotides, the CDR3 is TGTGCCAGCACGGCCGGGGGAAACACAGATACGCAGTATTTT.

The sample holds a few counts of this clone. The J gene is TRBJ1-3, the V gene TRBV5-1; D is ambiguous. The germline V gene has CDR1 SGHRS and CDR2 YFSETQ. CDR3 length: 16 amino acids. Trimming shortened V by 1 base and J by 0 bases, and 11 bases separated the two germline ends. CDR3: CASSLSGLYSGNTIYF. The DNA for the CDR3 is TGCGCCAGCAGCTTGTCGGGCCTATACTCTGGAAACACCATATATTTT.

This chain uses TRBV29-1 with TRBJ2-7; D may be TRBD1 or TRBD2 (5 bases each). V shed 7 bases and J shed 6 bases, with 22 bases lying between them. In germline, CDR1 is SQVTM, CDR2 ANQGSEA. CDR3 length: 14 amino acids. Here the CDR3 reads CSAETVTARGEQYF. As DNA, the CDR3 is TGCAGCGCCGAGACAGTAACAGCCCGGGGCGAGCAGTACTTC.

The chain has TRBV4-2 and TRBJ2-2, with D possibly being TRBD2 (6 bases). CDR1 and CDR2 from the germline V gene are LGHNA and YNFKEQ. The CDR3 has 17 residues. Between the trimmed V and J ends, which lost 4 bases and 1 base, there was a span of 16 bases. The CDR3 sequence is CASSPPERAQNTGELFF. CDR3 DNA sequence: TGTGCCAGCAGCCCTCCTGAGCGGGCCCAGAACACCGGGGAGCTGTTTTTT.

The V gene is TRBV5-4, the J gene TRBJ2-3, with 8 positions matching TRBD2. CDR1 SGHNT and CDR2 YYREEE come from the germline V gene (reference sequence). V shed 2 bases, J shed 6 bases, and the junction held 8 bases outside the gene matches. This CDR3 region has 15 residues. The CDR3 DNA reads as TGTGCCAGCAGCTTTGGGACGGGGGGGCCGGATACGCAGTATTTT. Its translation: CASSFGTGGPDTQYF.

The V call is TRBV27, the J call TRBJ2-6; 7 positions agree with TRBD1. Germline CDR1 reads MNHEY; CDR2 reads SMNVEV (reference sequence). The trim removed 5 bases at V and 2 bases at J, leaving 6 bases unmatched. CDR3 length: 16 amino acids. The CDR3: CASSRDSRPGANVLTF. The CDR3 DNA follows: TGTGCCAGCAGTCGGGACAGTAGGCCTGGGGCCAACGTCCTGACTTTC.

The chain has TRBV7-9 and TRBJ1-2; TRBD1 matches at 7 bases. The CDR3 runs 15 residues. Per germline, CDR1 SEHNR and CDR2 FQNEAQ (reference sequence). V lost 5 bases to trimming and J lost 1 base; unmatched junction nucleotides: 7. CDR3 nucleotides: TGTGCCAGCAGCCTAGGGACAGCACTTAACTATGGCTACACCTTC. It yields the protein CASSLGTALNYGYTF.

The chain combines TRBV7-9 with TRBJ1-2; 8 nucleotides agree with TRBD1. This CDR3 is built from 16 residues. Trimming at V came to 2 bases and at J to 0 bases, leaving 5 bases not matched to a gene. The germline CDR1 and CDR2 sequences are SEHNR and FQNEAQ (reference sequence). The CDR3 DNA reads as TGTGCCAGCAGCTTAACCGGGACAGGCACTAACTATGGCTACACCTTC. Translated, it gives CASSLTGTGTNYGYTF.

The rearrangement uses TRBV19 and TRBJ2-3, with D perhaps TRBD2 (6 bases). This CDR3 has 15 residues. The germline V gene encodes CDR1 LNHDA and CDR2 SQIVND (reference sequence). Trimming removed 10 bases at V and 3 bases at J, with 20 bases between. The CDR3 DNA reads TGTGCCACCACAACTAGCAGAGGGGAGACAGATACGCAGTATTTT. This translates into CATTTSRGETDTQYF.

The chain carries TRBV18 and TRBJ1-5; unclear D gene. This CDR3 has 14 residues. The germline CDR1 and CDR2 sequences are KGHSH and LQKENI. V shed 3 bases and J shed 3 bases, with 9 bases lying between them. The CDR3 nucleotides read TGTGCCAGCTCACCCCTGGAGGACAATCAGCCCCAGCATTTT. Translating it yields CASSPLEDNQPQHF.

This chain links TRBV7-9 with TRBJ1-5, with no clear D. This CDR3 has 13 amino acids. The germline CDR1 and CDR2 sequences are SEHNR and FQNEAQ (reference sequence). Deletions cut 3 bases from V and 1 base from J, with 4 bases between. Here the CDR3 reads CASSLRSNQPQHF. In DNA, the CDR3 is TGTGCCAGCAGCTTGCGCAGCAATCAGCCCCAGCATTTT.

The chain employs TRBV1 and TRBJ2-1; the table's TRBD2 call for D was not verified on the DNA. TRBV1 is assigned pseudogene status. CDR3 length: 14 amino acids. CDR3: CTSRSLAGRNEQFF. CDR3 DNA sequence: TGCACCAGCAGAAGTCTAGCGGGGCGGAATGAGCAGTTCTTC.

This rearrangement joins TRBV29-1 to TRBJ2-1; D remains unclear. The germline CDR1 and CDR2 sequences are SQVTM and ANQGSEA. The CDR3 is made up of 13 amino acids. V lost 5 bases to trimming and J lost 2 bases, with 10 bases between them. This chain's CDR3 is CSVLRAAYNEQFF. In DNA form, the CDR3 reads TGCAGCGTTTTAAGGGCGGCCTACAATGAGCAGTTCTTC.

The gene calls are TRBV7-2 and TRBJ2-7; D remains unclear. Germline loops: CDR1 SGHTA, CDR2 FQGNSA. The CDR3 extends over 15 amino acids. The V end was cut by 0 bases, the J end by 2 bases, with 11 bases between. The CDR3 DNA reads as TGTGCCAGCAGCTTAGCCAGCTATAAGACCTACGAGCAGTACTTC. It is translated as CASSLASYKTYEQYF.

The V and J genes are TRBV18 and TRBJ1-2, with 7 bases aligning to TRBD1. The junction had 15 bases not matched to a gene; V was cut back by 0 bases and J by 8 bases. The germline CDR1 and CDR2 sequences are KGHSH and LQKENI. CDR3 length: 17 residues. In DNA form, the CDR3 reads TGTGCCAGCTCACCACCGGACAGGACCATTTCCCAGGAGGGCTACACCTTC. Its translation is CASSPPDRTISQEGYTF.

The chain employs TRBV2 and TRBJ1-5; the D is unclear. This CDR3 comprises 15 residues. Trimming removed 3 bases from V and 6 bases from J, with 15 bases in between. Germline V gene sequence: CDR1 SNHLY, CDR2 FYNNEI. DNA for the CDR3: TGTGCCAGCAGTGAGAGGGTTCCAGCGATTCAGCCCCAGCATTTT. Translated, it gives CASSERVPAIQPQHF.

V and J are TRBV11-2 and TRBJ2-1, with 9 positions matching TRBD1. CDR1 is SGHAT and CDR2 is FQNNGV in the germline V gene. J was trimmed by 5 bases and V by 5 bases; bases with no gene match: 7. The CDR3 is made up of 15 amino acids. The CDR3, as DNA: TGTGCCAGCAGCCTTGACAGGGGGGCCAACAATGAGCAGTTCTTC. Translating it yields CASSLDRGANNEQFF. Variable domain in full (rest from reference TRBV11-2 and TRBJ2-1): EAGVAQSPRYKIIEKRQSVAFWCNPISGHATLYWYQQILGQGPKLLIQFQNNGVVDDSQLPKDRFSAERLKGVDSTLKIQPAKLEDSAVYLCASSLDRGANNEQFFGPGTRLTVL.

V and J are TRBV7-2 and TRBJ2-5; 12 nucleotides align to TRBD1. With V trimmed by 6 bases and J by 5 bases, 10 bases remained unmatched. The CDR3 loop spans 16 amino acids. Germline CDR1 reads SGHTA; CDR2 reads FQGNSA. In DNA form, the CDR3 reads TGTGCCAGCAGTCCCGGGACAGGGGGCGCCTGGGAGACCCAGTACTTC. Residues: CASSPGTGGAWETQYF. Filled out from reference TRBV7-2 and TRBJ2-5, the complete variable domain reads GAGVSQSPSNKVTEKGKDVELRCDPISGHTALYWYRQSLGQGLEFLIYFQGNSAPDKSGLPSDRFSAERTGGSVSTLTIQRTQQEDSAVYLCASSPGTGGAWETQYFGPGTRLLVL.

The rearrangement uses TRBV5-6 and TRBJ2-7, with no clear D. The CDR3 is 14 amino acids. The germline V gene has CDR1 SGHDT and CDR2 YYEEEE. V lost 4 bases to trimming and J lost 3 bases, with 14 bases between them. The CDR3 DNA reads as TGTGCCAGCAGCCGCGAAAGAGAAGACTACGAGCAGTACTTC. Amino acids: CASSREREDYEQYF.